This T cell receptor (beta chain) was obtained from a study of early T cells in non-severe SARS-CoV-2 infection. Overall study findings and caveats: Comparison of clonotypes with VDJdb favored anti-spike CD8 responses while missing private and CD4 specificities.

The CDR3 runs 15 residues. V was pared by 3 bases and J by 5 bases, with 16 bases between. The germline CDR1 and CDR2 sequences are MNHEY and SVGEGT. This clonotype has ten or more counts. Antigen: not known. Attachment of unique molecular identifiers was made to individual cDNA molecules. TCRdb processed the 5' RACE reads anew with MiXCR; each CDR3 protein has one entry. This table holds around 55,000 distinct CDR3 sequences, under 8.5% found once. Sample: whole blood, taken at baseline. This sequence originates from an adult who was a healthcare worker with PCR-confirmed SARS-CoV-2 infection or an uninfected control (not recorded which). V is TRBV6-2 or TRBV6-3 and J is TRBJ1-1; D is uncertain. In nucleotides, the CDR3 is TGTGCCAGCAGTTATGGTCCACAGTTCGTTACTGAAGCTTTCTTT. Protein product: CASSYGPQFVTEAFF.